This T cell receptor beta chain was observed in a study of T-cell reconstitution after alpha-beta-depleted transplantation in children (dated by TCRdb to the mid-2010s). Background for the entire study: Using TCR repertoire profiling, the study followed T-cell immune reconstitution in a quantitative way in children after TCRalphabeta/CD19-depleted allogeneic hematopoietic cell transplantation.

Receptor libraries were prepared by PCR. The sequencer was an Illumina HiSeq 2500. Molecular barcoding was employed in the preparation of TCR libraries, with unique molecular identifiers being used to normalize TCRbeta repertoire quantification. Using fastp trimming at Q25 and MiXCR clonotype assembly, TCRdb reanalyzed the public sequencing data and kept in-frame beta chains. Merged by CDR3 protein, the rows form single entries marked with the most common genes and DNA. The sample yields approximately 590,000 distinct CDR3 sequences; 8% to 11% were counted once. The biggest ten clones account for about 4% of the sample. The CDR3, from cysteine to phenylalanine, totals 16 residues. Left in the record is the CDR3 DNA by itself, 48 bases read in frame from the first base. As encoded in the germline V gene, CDR1 is MDHEN while CDR2 is SYDVKM. Turning to this clonotype: Its binding antigen is unknown. Its ends do not fully match the called genes, so a read error is possible.

The clonotype comes from a human donor who donated a stem cell graft to a child with acute myeloid leukemia. The sequences come from PBMCs from the stem cell graft donor, collected from the stem cell graft. The chain joins TRBV28 to TRBJ2-3, with TRBD2 as a weak D call on 5 bases. The nucleotides read TGTGCCAGCCGTTTCGGGTCTAGCCGGAGCGCAGATACGCAGTATTTT. Translated, it reads CASRFGSSRSADTQYF.